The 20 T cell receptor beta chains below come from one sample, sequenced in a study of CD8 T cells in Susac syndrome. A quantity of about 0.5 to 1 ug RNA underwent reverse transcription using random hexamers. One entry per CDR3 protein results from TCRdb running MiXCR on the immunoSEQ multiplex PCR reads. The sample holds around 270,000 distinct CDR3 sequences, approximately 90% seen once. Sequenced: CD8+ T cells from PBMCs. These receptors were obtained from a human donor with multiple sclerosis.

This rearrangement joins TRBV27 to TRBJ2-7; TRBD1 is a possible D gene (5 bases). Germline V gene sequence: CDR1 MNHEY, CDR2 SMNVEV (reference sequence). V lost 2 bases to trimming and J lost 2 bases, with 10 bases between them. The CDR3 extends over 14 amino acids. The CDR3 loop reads CASSLGPGPYEQYF. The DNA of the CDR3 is TGTGCCAGCAGTTTAGGCCCAGGGCCCTACGAGCAGTACTTC.

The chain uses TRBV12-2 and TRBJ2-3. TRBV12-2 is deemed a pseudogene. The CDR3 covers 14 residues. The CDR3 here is CASRLALGTDTQYF. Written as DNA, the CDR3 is TGTGCAAGTCGCTTAGCGCTGGGCACAGATACGCAGTATTTT.

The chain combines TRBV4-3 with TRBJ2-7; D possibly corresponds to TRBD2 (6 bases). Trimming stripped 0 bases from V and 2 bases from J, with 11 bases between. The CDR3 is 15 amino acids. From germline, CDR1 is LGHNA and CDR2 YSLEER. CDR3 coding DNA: TGCGCCAGCAGCCAAGATCGGGGACTCACCTACGAGCAGTACTTC. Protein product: CASSQDRGLTYEQYF.

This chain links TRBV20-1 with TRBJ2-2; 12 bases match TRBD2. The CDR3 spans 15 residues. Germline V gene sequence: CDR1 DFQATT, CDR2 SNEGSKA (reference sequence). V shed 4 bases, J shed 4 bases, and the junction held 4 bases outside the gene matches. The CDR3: CSATSGRVGTGELFF. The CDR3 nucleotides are TGCAGTGCTACTAGCGGGAGGGTCGGCACCGGGGAGCTGTTTTTT.

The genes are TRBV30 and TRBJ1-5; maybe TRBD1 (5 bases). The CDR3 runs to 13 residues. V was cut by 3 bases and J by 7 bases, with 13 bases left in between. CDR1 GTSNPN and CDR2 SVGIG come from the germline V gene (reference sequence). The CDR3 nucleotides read TGTGCCTGGAGCCCGACCGGGGGGCAGCCCCAGCATTTT. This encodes CAWSPTGGQPQHF.

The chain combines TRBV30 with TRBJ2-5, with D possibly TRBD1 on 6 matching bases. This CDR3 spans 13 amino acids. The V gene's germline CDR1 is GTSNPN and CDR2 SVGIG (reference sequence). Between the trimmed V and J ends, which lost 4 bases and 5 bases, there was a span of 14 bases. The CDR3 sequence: CAWNRVWSETQYF. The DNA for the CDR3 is TGTGCCTGGAACAGGGTTTGGTCGGAGACCCAGTACTTC. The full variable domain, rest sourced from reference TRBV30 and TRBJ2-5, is SQTIHQWPATLVQPVGSPLSLECTVEGTSNPNLYWYRQAAGRGLQLLFYSVGIGQISSEVPQNLSASRPQDRQFILSSKKLLLSDSGFYLCAWNRVWSETQYFGPGTRLLVL.

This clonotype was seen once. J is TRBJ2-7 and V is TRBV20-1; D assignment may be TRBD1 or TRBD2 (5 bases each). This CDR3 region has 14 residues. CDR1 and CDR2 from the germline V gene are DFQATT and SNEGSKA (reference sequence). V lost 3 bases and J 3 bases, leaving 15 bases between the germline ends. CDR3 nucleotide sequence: TGCAGTGCTAGCGACCGGGACGGATTCTACGAGCAGTACTTC. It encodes CSASDRDGFYEQYF.

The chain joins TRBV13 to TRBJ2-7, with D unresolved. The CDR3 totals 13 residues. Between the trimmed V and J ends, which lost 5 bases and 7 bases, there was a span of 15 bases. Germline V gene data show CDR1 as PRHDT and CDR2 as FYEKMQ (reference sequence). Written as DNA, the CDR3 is TGTGCCAGCAGCCCACGAATGGGTACGGAGCAGTACTTC. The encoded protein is CASSPRMGTEQYF.

The CDR3 DNA sequence: TGCAGCGTTGAAGATCGTCAGGGAATGGACAATGAGCAGTTCTTC. Translation: CSVEDRQGMDNEQFF. The chain recombines TRBV29-1 with TRBJ2-1; tentatively, D is TRBD1 (5 bases). Germline V CDR1 and CDR2: SQVTM, ANQGSEA. The V end was cut by 0 bases, the J end by 5 bases, with 14 bases between. CDR3 length: 15 amino acids.

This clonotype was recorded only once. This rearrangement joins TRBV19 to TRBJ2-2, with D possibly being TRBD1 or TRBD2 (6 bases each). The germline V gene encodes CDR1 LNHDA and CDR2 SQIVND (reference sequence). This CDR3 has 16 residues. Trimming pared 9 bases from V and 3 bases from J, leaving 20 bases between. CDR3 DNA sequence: TGTGCCAGCACCCCTACCCCGGGGGCGTACACCGGGGAGCTGTTTTTT. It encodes CASTPTPGAYTGELFF.

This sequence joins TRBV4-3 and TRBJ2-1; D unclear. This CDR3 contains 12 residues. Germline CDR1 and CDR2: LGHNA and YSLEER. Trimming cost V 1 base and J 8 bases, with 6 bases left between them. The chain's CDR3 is CASSQAGHEQFF. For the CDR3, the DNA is TGCGCCAGCAGCCAAGCAGGTCATGAGCAGTTCTTC.

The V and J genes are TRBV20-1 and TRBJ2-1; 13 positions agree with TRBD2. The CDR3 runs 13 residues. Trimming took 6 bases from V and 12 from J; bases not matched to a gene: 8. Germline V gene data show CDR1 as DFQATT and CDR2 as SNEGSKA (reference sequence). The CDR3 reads CSAGLAGEFGQFF. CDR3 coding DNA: TGCAGTGCCGGACTAGCGGGAGAGTTCGGGCAGTTCTTC.

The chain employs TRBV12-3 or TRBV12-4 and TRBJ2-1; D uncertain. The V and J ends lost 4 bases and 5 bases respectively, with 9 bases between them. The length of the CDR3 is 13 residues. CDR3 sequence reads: CASSSGPNNEQFF. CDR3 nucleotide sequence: TGTGCCAGCAGTTCCGGACCCAACAATGAGCAGTTCTTC.

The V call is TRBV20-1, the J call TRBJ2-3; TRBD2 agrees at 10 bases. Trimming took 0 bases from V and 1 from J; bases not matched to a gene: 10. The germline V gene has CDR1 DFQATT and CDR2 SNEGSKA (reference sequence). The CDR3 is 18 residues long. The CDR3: CSARDRLAGGVGTDTQYF. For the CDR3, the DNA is TGCAGTGCTAGAGATCGACTAGCGGGCGGCGTAGGCACAGATACGCAGTATTTT.

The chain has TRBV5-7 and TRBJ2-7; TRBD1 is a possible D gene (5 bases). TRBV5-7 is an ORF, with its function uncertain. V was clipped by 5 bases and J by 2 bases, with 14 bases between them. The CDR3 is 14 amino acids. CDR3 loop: CASRRGSLTYEQYF. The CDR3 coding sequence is TGTGCCAGCAGAAGGGGTAGCCTAACCTACGAGCAGTACTTC.

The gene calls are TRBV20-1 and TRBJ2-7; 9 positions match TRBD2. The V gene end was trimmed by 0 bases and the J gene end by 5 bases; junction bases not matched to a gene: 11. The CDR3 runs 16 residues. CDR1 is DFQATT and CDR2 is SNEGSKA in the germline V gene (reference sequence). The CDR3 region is CSARDRRLAAFDEQYF. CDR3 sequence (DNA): TGCAGTGCTAGAGATAGGAGACTAGCGGCTTTTGACGAGCAGTACTTC.

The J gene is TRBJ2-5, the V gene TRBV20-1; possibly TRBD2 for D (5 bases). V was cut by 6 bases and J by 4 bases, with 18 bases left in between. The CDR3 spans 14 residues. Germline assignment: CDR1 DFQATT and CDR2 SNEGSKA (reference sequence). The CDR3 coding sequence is TGCAGTGCACGCACACCTCGGGATTCAGAGACCCAGTACTTC. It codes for CSARTPRDSETQYF.

This CDR3 reads CSARDLGGAYEQYF. Written as DNA, the CDR3 is TGCAGTGCTAGAGATCTTGGTGGAGCCTACGAGCAGTACTTC. The chain couples TRBV20-1 to TRBJ2-7; no clear D. V lost 0 bases and J 2 bases, leaving 11 bases between the germline ends. Per the germline V gene, CDR1 is DFQATT and CDR2 is SNEGSKA (reference sequence). This CDR3 has 14 amino acids.

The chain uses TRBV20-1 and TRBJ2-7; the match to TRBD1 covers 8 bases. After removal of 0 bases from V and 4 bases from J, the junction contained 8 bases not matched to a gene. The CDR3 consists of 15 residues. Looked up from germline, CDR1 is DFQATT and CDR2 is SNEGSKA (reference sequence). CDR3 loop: CSARDFDRGGYEQYF. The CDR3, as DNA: TGCAGTGCTAGAGATTTCGACAGGGGTGGGTACGAGCAGTACTTC.

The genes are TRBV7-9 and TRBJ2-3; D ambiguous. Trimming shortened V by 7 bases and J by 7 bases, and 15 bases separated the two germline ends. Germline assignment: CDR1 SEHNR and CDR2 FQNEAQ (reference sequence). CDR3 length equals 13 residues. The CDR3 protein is CASTDGQPNTQYF. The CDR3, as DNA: TGTGCCAGCACGGACGGGCAGCCTAATACGCAGTATTTT.